These 30 T cell receptor beta chains came from one sample sequenced in a study of vaccination effects on CD4 cells after COVID-19 (dated by TCRdb to between 2021 and 2023). No antigens are known for them. After less than eleven days of culture, CD4+ T cells were isolated with the EasySep CD4+ T cell isolation kit. The library relied on the immunoSEQ multiplex PCR assay. The immuneACCESS repertoire file appears here via TCRdb, limited to in-frame rearrangements. These files lack a portion of the clones; in checked studies, under half of the deficit traces to unresolved V genes, and the cause of the others is not known. The sample records fewer than 35,000 clones, 65% of which are singletons. The top ten constitute almost 10% of the sample. The sample here was CD4+ T cells from PBMCs cultured without peptide, taken before COVID-19 vaccination. These receptors were obtained from a human donor who received a COVID-19 vaccine.

The table lists this clone with a few counts. The V gene is TRBV5-1, the J gene TRBJ1-1; 7 bases align to TRBD1. The CDR3 runs 14 residues. Germline V gene lookup returns CDR1 SGHRS and CDR2 YFSETQ. The V gene end was trimmed by 4 bases and the J gene end by 2 bases; junction bases not matched to a gene: 5. This chain's CDR3 is CASSPTGDNTEAFF. DNA of the CDR3: TGCGCCAGCAGCCCAACAGGGGACAACACTGAAGCTTTCTTT.

This chain connects TRBV2 to TRBJ1-1; perhaps TRBD1 as D (6 bases). CDR3 length: 13 residues. V was pared by 5 bases and J by 1 base, with 8 bases between. Per germline, CDR1 SNHLY and CDR2 FYNNEI. Here the CDR3 reads CASSQQGNTEAFF. The CDR3 DNA reads TGTGCCAGCAGTCAACAGGGGAACACTGAAGCTTTCTTT.

The chain links TRBV6-5 to TRBJ1-1; 7 nucleotides match TRBD1. Germline CDR1 MNHEY, CDR2 SVGAGI. The trim removed 5 bases at V and 3 bases at J, leaving 9 bases unmatched. The CDR3 covers 15 residues. This CDR3 is CASSRQGMGHTEAFF. The CDR3 nucleotides read TGTGCCAGCAGTAGACAGGGAATGGGACACACTGAAGCTTTCTTT.

The chain employs TRBV5-8 and TRBJ1-6; D perhaps matches TRBD1 (5 bases). The CDR3 length is 15 residues. V was shortened by 0 bases and J by 7 bases, with 11 bases between the two germline ends. CDR1 is SGHTS and CDR2 is YDEGEE in the germline V gene. DNA for the CDR3: TGTGCCAGCAGCTTGGAGCAGGGAATAAATTCACCCCTCCACTTT. This codes for CASSLEQGINSPLHF.

This chain joins TRBV5-1 and TRBJ1-2; D is unresolved. The CDR3 contains 15 residues. Germline values: CDR1 SGHRS, CDR2 YFSETQ. V lost 3 bases and J lost 0, with 12 bases in between. For the CDR3, the DNA is TGCGCCAGCAGCTCGAGGGCCCAGACTAACTATGGCTACACCTTC. Translated: CASSSRAQTNYGYTF.

This sequence joins TRBV19 and TRBJ2-2; D gene ambiguous. CDR1 is LNHDA and CDR2 is SQIVND in the germline V gene (reference sequence). V lost 4 bases and J lost 0, with 9 bases in between. The CDR3 totals 15 residues. CDR3 coding DNA: TGTGCCAGTAGTACTGTACTTACGAACACCGGGGAGCTGTTTTTT. Its translation is CASSTVLTNTGELFF.

This CDR3 reads CASSQAGLANTGELFF. The DNA for the CDR3 is TGTGCCAGCAGCCAAGCTGGACTGGCCAACACCGGGGAGCTGTTTTTT. This chain joins TRBV3-1 (or the pseudogene TRBV3-2) and TRBJ2-2, with D maybe TRBD2 (5 bases). Trimming stripped 1 base from V and 2 bases from J, with 11 bases between. The germline V gene encodes CDR1 LGHDT and CDR2 YNNKEL (reference sequence). CDR3 length: 16 amino acids.

The chain links TRBV20-1 to TRBJ2-1; no clear D gene. Germline V gene data show CDR1 as DFQATT and CDR2 as SNEGSKA (reference sequence). Trimming left V 6 bases short and J 9 bases short, with 12 bases between. This CDR3 is 11 amino acids long. The CDR3 loop reads CSAERSREQFF. CDR3 coding DNA: TGCAGTGCGGAAAGGAGTCGTGAGCAGTTCTTC.

This clone was detected a few times. V and J are TRBV10-2 and TRBJ1-3; D is ambiguous. The CDR3 sequence is 15 residues long. Trimming pared 3 bases from V and 2 bases from J, leaving 11 bases between. Germline-derived CDR1 and CDR2 are WSHSY and SAAADI. The CDR3 is CASSERVLTGNTIYF. The CDR3 DNA is TGCGCCAGCAGTGAAAGGGTCCTCACTGGAAACACCATATATTTT.

This clone was observed a handful of times. This rearrangement joins TRBV30 to TRBJ1-1; tentatively, D is TRBD1 (5 bases). The CDR3 has 11 residues. Between the trimmed V and J ends, which lost 5 bases and 1 base, there was a span of 5 bases. The germline V gene encodes CDR1 GTSNPN and CDR2 SVGIG (reference sequence). The CDR3 DNA is TGTGCCTGGGACAGGAACACTGAAGCTTTCTTT. This sequence encodes CAWDRNTEAFF.

The chain combines TRBV18 with TRBJ1-1; weak D call: TRBD1 (6 bases). V was trimmed by 3 bases and J by 3 bases, leaving 14 bases between them. The CDR3 spans 15 residues. Germline V gene data show CDR1 as KGHSH and CDR2 as LQKENI. The CDR3 loop reads CASSPLQGGDTEAFF. DNA for the CDR3: TGTGCCAGCTCACCGTTACAGGGAGGGGACACTGAAGCTTTCTTT.

This clone has just a few counts. This chain links TRBV5-1 with TRBJ1-5, with 7 bases fitting TRBD1. The length of the CDR3 is 16 residues. Germline values: CDR1 SGHRS, CDR2 YFSETQ. Trimming cost V 0 bases and J 5 bases; bases outside gene matches: 8. DNA of the CDR3: TGCGCCAGCAGCTTGGGAGGACAGGCGTTTTATCAGCCCCAGCATTTT. Translating gives CASSLGGQAFYQPQHF.

The chain has TRBV24-1 and TRBJ2-1, with TRBD2 matching 11 bases. V lost 0 bases, J lost 8 bases, and 8 bases stayed unmatched. Germline V CDR1 and CDR2: KGHDR, SFDVKD. This CDR3 comprises 17 residues. The CDR3 DNA sequence: TGTGCCACCAGTGATTTGCCTAGCGGGGGGCTTCAAGATGAGCAGTTCTTC. Its translation is CATSDLPSGGLQDEQFF.

The chain is built from TRBV24-1 and TRBJ2-5; 10 nucleotides agree with TRBD2. V shed 3 bases, J shed 1 base, and the junction held 1 base outside the gene matches. The CDR3 is 15 amino acids. CDR1 is KGHDR, CDR2 SFDVKD, per germline. The CDR3 spells CATSDPSGGQETQYF. The DNA for the CDR3 is TGTGCCACCAGTGATCCTAGCGGGGGCCAAGAGACCCAGTACTTC.

The chain has TRBV5-4 and TRBJ2-2; 10 bases agree with TRBD2. The germline gives CDR1 SGHNT, CDR2 YYREEE (reference sequence). There are 16 residues in the CDR3. V lost 5 bases, J lost 7 bases, and 11 bases stayed unmatched. CDR3 nucleotide sequence: TGTGCCAGCAGAACCGGGCTAGCGGGAGCAGGCGGGGAGCTGTTTTTT. Translating gives CASRTGLAGAGGELFF.

This clone was seen more than once but under ten times. This sequence joins TRBV5-4 and TRBJ1-4, with 7 bases identical to TRBD1. With 4 bases clipped from V and 4 bases from J, the junction kept 7 bases outside the gene matches. Per germline, CDR1 SGHNT and CDR2 YYREEE (reference sequence). The CDR3 consists of 15 residues. CDR3 nucleotide sequence: TGTGCCAGCAGCCGGAACCGGGACAGTAATGAAAAACTGTTTTTT. This sequence encodes CASSRNRDSNEKLFF.

The rearrangement joins TRBV5-1 to TRBJ1-1, with 9 positions matching TRBD1. CDR1 and CDR2 (germline): SGHRS, YFSETQ. Trimming removed 5 bases from V and 3 bases from J; junction bases left unmatched: 14. The CDR3 is 17 amino acids. CDR3 in amino acids: CASRTTGGTSGDTEAFF. The CDR3 DNA follows: TGCGCCAGCAGGACCACAGGGGGCACTTCCGGAGACACTGAAGCTTTCTTT. Drawing the rest from reference TRBV5-1 and TRBJ1-1, the complete variable domain is KAGVTQTPRYLIKTRGQQVTLSCSPISGHRSVSWYQQTPGQGLQFLFEYFSETQRNKGNFPGRFSGRQFSNSRSEMNVSTLELGDSALYLCASRTTGGTSGDTEAFFGQGTRLTVV.

This clone has only one observation. The rearrangement joins TRBV4-2 to TRBJ2-7; unclear D gene. V gave up 0 bases and J gave up 2 bases, with 5 bases separating them. Per the germline V gene, CDR1 is LGHNA and CDR2 is YNFKEQ. The length of the CDR3 is 13 residues. The chain's CDR3 is CASSQDTAYEQYF. The CDR3 DNA reads as TGTGCCAGCAGCCAAGATACCGCCTACGAGCAGTACTTC.

The chain has TRBV27 and TRBJ2-1; D may be TRBD2 (7 bases). Germline-derived CDR1 and CDR2 are MNHEY and SMNVEV (reference sequence). This CDR3 is built from 13 residues. Trimming took off 7 bases at V and 6 bases at J, with 13 bases between the two ends. CDR3 DNA: TGTGCCAGCACCATGGGAGGGGGCAATGAGCAGTTCTTC. It yields the protein CASTMGGGNEQFF.

This sequence joins TRBV11-3 and TRBJ2-1; 11 nucleotides align to TRBD2. V dropped 3 bases and J dropped 4; count of bases not matched to a gene: 2. The CDR3 totals 15 residues. CDR1 is SGHNT, CDR2 YENEEA, per germline. Written as DNA, the CDR3 is TGTGCCAGCAGCTTGGCTAGCGGGGGGTACAATGAGCAGTTCTTC. Translated: CASSLASGGYNEQFF.

In its sample, this clone was seen a few times. The V call is TRBV19, the J call TRBJ2-2; TRBD1 matches at 8 bases. The length of the CDR3 is 17 residues. V lost 7 bases and J lost 1; bases outside the gene matches: 11. The germline V gene encodes CDR1 LNHDA and CDR2 SQIVND (reference sequence). Here the CDR3 DNA reads TGTGCCAGTAAGCAGGGGGCAACACCTCTGAACACCGGGGAGCTGTTTTTT. Protein product: CASKQGATPLNTGELFF.

The chain combines TRBV5-1 with TRBJ2-5, with TRBD2 identical over 8 bases. This CDR3 has 17 residues. Per the germline V gene, CDR1 is SGHRS and CDR2 is YFSETQ. V lost 4 bases and J lost 2; bases outside the gene matches: 13. The DNA for the CDR3 is TGCGCCAGCAGCCACCCCCCGGGGGGGCCCCGACAAGAGACCCAGTACTTC. The encoded protein is CASSHPPGGPRQETQYF.

Only a few counts were recorded for this clone. This CDR3 is CASRTGPTSDTQYF. DNA of the CDR3: TGCGCCAGCAGAACAGGGCCTACCTCAGATACGCAGTATTTT. The V call is TRBV5-1, the J call TRBJ2-3; TRBD1 might be the D (6 bases). Trimming removed 5 bases at V and 4 bases at J, with 14 bases between. Germline CDR1 reads SGHRS; CDR2 reads YFSETQ. CDR3 length equals 14 residues. The entire variable domain, with the rest obtained from reference TRBV5-1 and TRBJ2-3, is as follows: KAGVTQTPRYLIKTRGQQVTLSCSPISGHRSVSWYQQTPGQGLQFLFEYFSETQRNKGNFPGRFSGRQFSNSRSEMNVSTLELGDSALYLCASRTGPTSDTQYFGPGTRLTVL.

This chain links TRBV12-5 with TRBJ1-6; D is perhaps TRBD1 (5 bases). This CDR3 region has 14 residues. The V gene lost 6 bases and the J gene lost 10 bases, with 16 bases spanning the gap. The germline V gene has CDR1 LGHNT and CDR2 FRNRAP. The DNA for the CDR3 is TGTGCTAGTGGCCTCCTTCAGGGCGGATCACCCCTCCACTTT. Its protein is CASGLLQGGSPLHF.

The chain links TRBV4-2 to TRBJ2-5; 11 bases align to TRBD2. V shed 3 bases and J 7 bases; nucleotides not matched to a gene: 7. The CDR3 is made up of 15 amino acids. The V gene's germline CDR1 is LGHNA and CDR2 YNFKEQ. This CDR3 is CASSQELAGVGTQYF. The DNA for the CDR3 is TGTGCCAGCAGCCAGGAACTAGCGGGAGTAGGGACCCAGTACTTC.

This clone showed up just a few times. The rearrangement uses TRBV19 and TRBJ1-2, with 10 bases that match TRBD1. Per the germline V gene, CDR1 is LNHDA and CDR2 is SQIVND (reference sequence). Trimming cost V 6 bases and J 8 bases; bases outside gene matches: 6. This CDR3 spans 13 amino acids. CDR3 region: CASSPGTGEGYTF. CDR3 nucleotide sequence: TGTGCCAGTAGCCCGGGGACAGGGGAGGGCTACACCTTC.

DNA of the CDR3: TGTGCCAGCAGCCAGGGGGGCAGTGAGCAGTTCTTC. Amino acid sequence: CASSQGGSEQFF. The rearrangement joins TRBV27 to TRBJ2-1; possible D gene TRBD1, 7 bases. CDR3 size: 12 residues. V lost 6 bases and J lost 9, with 12 bases in between. CDR1 is MNHEY, CDR2 SMNVEV, per germline (reference sequence).

The V gene is TRBV10-2, the J gene TRBJ2-1, with 9 nucleotides matching TRBD2. With 3 bases clipped from V and 6 bases from J, the junction kept 12 bases outside the gene matches. CDR1 is WSHSY and CDR2 is SAAADI in the germline V gene. The length of the CDR3 is 17 residues. The CDR3 is CASSDSPLSGGLNEQFF. CDR3 nucleotides: TGCGCCAGCAGTGATTCCCCGTTGAGCGGGGGGCTCAATGAGCAGTTCTTC.

The gene calls are TRBV10-2 and TRBJ2-5; D is perhaps TRBD1 (5 bases). Germline V lookup: CDR1 WSHSY, CDR2 SAAADI. The CDR3 is 14 residues long. Trimming left V 1 base short and J 4 bases short, with 10 bases between. The DNA of the CDR3 is TGCGCCAGCAGTGAGTTGCAGGGTAGAGAGACCCAGTACTTC. This codes for CASSELQGRETQYF.

The chain couples TRBV5-6 to TRBJ2-1; D gene unclear. The germline gives CDR1 SGHDT, CDR2 YYEEEE. Trimming removed 0 bases at V and 9 bases at J, with 19 bases between. The CDR3 totals 16 residues. The CDR3 protein is CASSLGVGQAISEQFF. Here the CDR3 DNA reads TGTGCCAGCAGCTTGGGCGTCGGGCAGGCCATCTCTGAGCAGTTCTTC.